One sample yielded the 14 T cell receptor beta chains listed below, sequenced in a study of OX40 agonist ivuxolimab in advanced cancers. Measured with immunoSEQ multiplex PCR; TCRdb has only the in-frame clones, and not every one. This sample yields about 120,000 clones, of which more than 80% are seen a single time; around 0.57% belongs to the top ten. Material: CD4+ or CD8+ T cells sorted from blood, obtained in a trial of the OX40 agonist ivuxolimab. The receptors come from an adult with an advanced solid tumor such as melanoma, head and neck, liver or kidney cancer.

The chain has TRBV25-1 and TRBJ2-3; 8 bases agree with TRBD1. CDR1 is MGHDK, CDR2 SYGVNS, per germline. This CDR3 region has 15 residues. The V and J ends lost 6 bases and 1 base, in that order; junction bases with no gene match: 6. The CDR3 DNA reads TGTGCCAGCAGACCTGGACAGGGAGGCACAGATACGCAGTATTTT. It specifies CASRPGQGGTDTQYF.

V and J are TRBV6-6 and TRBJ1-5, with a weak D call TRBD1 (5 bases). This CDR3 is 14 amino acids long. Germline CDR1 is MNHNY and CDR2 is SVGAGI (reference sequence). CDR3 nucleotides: TGTTCCTCTACCCCGGGACCGCCAGGTGAGCCCCAGCATTTT. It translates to CSSTPGPPGEPQHF.

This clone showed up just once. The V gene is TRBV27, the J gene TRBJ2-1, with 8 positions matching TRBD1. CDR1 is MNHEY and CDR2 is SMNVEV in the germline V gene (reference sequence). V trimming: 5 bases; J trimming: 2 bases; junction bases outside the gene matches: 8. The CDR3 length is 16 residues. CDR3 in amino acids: CASSTSGGVTYNEQFF. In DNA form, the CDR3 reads TGTGCCAGCAGTACCTCAGGGGGCGTCACCTACAATGAGCAGTTCTTC.

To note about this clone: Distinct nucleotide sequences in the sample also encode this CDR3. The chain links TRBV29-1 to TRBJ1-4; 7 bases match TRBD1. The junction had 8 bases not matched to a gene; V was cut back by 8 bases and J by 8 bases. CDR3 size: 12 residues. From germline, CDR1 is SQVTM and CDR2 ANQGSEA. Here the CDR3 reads CSYRQGGEKLFF. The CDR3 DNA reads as TGCAGCTACCGACAGGGAGGGGAAAAACTGTTTTTT.

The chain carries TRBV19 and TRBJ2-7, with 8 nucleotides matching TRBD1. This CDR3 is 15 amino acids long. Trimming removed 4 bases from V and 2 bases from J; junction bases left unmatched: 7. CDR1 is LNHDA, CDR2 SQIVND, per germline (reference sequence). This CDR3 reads CASSTSGTGTYEQYF. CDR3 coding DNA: TGTGCCAGTAGTACATCCGGGACAGGTACCTACGAGCAGTACTTC. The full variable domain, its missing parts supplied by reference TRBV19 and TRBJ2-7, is DGGITQSPKYLFRKEGQNVTLSCEQNLNHDAMYWYRQDPGQGLRLIYYSQIVNDFQKGDIAEGYSVSREKKESFPLTVTSAQKNPTAFYLCASSTSGTGTYEQYFGPGTRLTVT.

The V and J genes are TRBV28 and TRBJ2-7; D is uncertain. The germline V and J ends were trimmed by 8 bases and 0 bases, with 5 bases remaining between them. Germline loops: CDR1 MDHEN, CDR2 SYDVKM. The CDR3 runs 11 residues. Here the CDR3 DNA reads TGTGCCAGCGCGAGCTCCTACGAGCAGTACTTC. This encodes CASASSYEQYF.

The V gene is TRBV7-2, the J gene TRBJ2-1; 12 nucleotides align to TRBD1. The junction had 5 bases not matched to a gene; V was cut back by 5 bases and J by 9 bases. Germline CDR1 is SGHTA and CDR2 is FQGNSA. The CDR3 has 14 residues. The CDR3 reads CASSHRDRGREQFF. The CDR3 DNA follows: TGTGCCAGCAGCCACCGGGACAGGGGGCGTGAGCAGTTCTTC.

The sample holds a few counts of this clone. The chain's CDR3 is CASSLTRQSPNEQFF. Here the CDR3 DNA reads TGTGCCAGCAGCTTAACGCGACAGAGCCCTAATGAGCAGTTCTTC. This chain links TRBV7-9 with TRBJ2-1; D is possibly TRBD1 (5 bases). The CDR3 totals 15 residues. V lost 2 bases and J 7 bases, leaving 15 bases between the germline ends. Looked up from germline, CDR1 is SEHNR and CDR2 is FQNEAQ (reference sequence).

Here the CDR3 reads CASSQENNEKLFF. DNA of the CDR3: TGCGCCAGCAGCCAGGAGAACAATGAAAAACTGTTTTTT. The chain employs TRBV4-3 and TRBJ1-4; D is uncertain. Germline loops: CDR1 LGHNA, CDR2 YSLEER. The CDR3 has 13 residues. V was pared by 3 bases and J by 5 bases, with 7 bases between.

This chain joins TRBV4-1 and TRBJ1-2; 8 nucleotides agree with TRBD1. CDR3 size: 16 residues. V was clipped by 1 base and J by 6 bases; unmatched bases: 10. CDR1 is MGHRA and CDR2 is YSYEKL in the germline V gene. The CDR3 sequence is CASSQAVTQGVDGYTF. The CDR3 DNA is TGCGCCAGCAGCCAAGCTGTGACACAGGGGGTCGATGGCTACACCTTC.

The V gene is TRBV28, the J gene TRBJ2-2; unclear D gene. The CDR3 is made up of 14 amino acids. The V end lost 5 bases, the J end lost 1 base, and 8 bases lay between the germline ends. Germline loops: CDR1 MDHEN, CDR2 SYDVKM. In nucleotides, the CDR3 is TGTGCCAGCAGTAAGGGCCAGAACACCGGGGAGCTGTTTTTT. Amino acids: CASSKGQNTGELFF.

The CDR3 reads CATSDRGQVNYEQYF. In DNA, the CDR3 is TGTGCCACCAGTGACCGGGGACAGGTCAACTACGAGCAGTACTTC. The chain links TRBV15 to TRBJ2-7, with TRBD1 matching over 8 bases. The trim removed 6 bases at V and 3 bases at J, leaving 10 bases unmatched. Germline V CDR1 and CDR2: LNHNV, YYDKDF (reference sequence). There are 15 residues in the CDR3.

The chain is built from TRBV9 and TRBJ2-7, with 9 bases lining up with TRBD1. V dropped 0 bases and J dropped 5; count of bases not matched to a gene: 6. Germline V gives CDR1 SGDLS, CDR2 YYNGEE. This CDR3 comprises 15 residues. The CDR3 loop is CASSVGWTGVHEQYF. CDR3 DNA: TGTGCCAGCAGCGTAGGTTGGACAGGGGTGCACGAGCAGTACTTC.

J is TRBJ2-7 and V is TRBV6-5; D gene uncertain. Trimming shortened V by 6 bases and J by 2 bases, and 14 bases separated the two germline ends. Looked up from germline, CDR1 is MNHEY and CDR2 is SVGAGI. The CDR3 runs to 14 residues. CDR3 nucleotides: TGTGCCAGCAGCTCTCAGGACGGAACCTACGAGCAGTACTTC. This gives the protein CASSSQDGTYEQYF.